This T cell receptor delta chain was sequenced during a study of gamma-delta T cells after stem cell transplantation. Germline V gene lookup returns CDR1 GEAIGNYY and CDR2 EKD. The V and J ends lost 0 bases and 0 bases, in that order; junction bases with no gene match: 11. CDR3 length: 19 amino acids. TCRdb reanalysed the RT-PCR reads with CATT. The table lists about 5,000 delta-chain clones, 1.5% to 2% of them singletons. The chain couples TRDV2 to TRDJ1, with 11 bases identical to TRDD3. This TCR came from a human donor. It is not recorded whose cells these are; they may come from a transplant donor. The sequenced material came from gamma-delta T cells. The CDR3: CACDTVEVLGDTNTDKLIF. CDR3 nucleotide sequence: TGTGCCTGTGACACCGTTGAGGTCCTGGGGGATACAAACACCGATAAACTCATCTTT.